These 27 T cell receptor beta chains were all obtained from the same sample, sequenced in a study of preoperative IRX-2 immunotherapy in early breast cancer. The treatment here: preoperative locoregional IRX-2 cytokine immunotherapy. Assay: immunoSEQ multiplex PCR; the TCRdb copy retains only in-frame clones and omits some. Among 25,000 or so clones, 75% to 90% were seen once, and the ten largest hold roughly 8.6%. Sequencing was performed on tumor tissue, taken after IRX-2 immunotherapy. These receptors all come from a human donor with breast cancer.

The chain employs TRBV2 and TRBJ1-1, with TRBD1 identical over 9 bases. This CDR3 spans 15 amino acids. Germline loops: CDR1 SNHLY, CDR2 FYNNEI. J was trimmed by 6 bases and V by 6 bases; bases with no gene match: 11. The CDR3 nucleotides read TGTGCCAGCAGGCCGGGACAGGGTGGCTTCGCTGAAGCTTTCTTT. This encodes CASRPGQGGFAEAFF.

J is TRBJ2-6 and V is TRBV9; D is ambiguous. This CDR3 comprises 14 residues. Germline assignment: CDR1 SGDLS and CDR2 YYNGEE. V was pared by 0 bases and J by 4 bases, with 5 bases between. The CDR3 nucleotides read TGTGCCAGCAGCGTAGACGGGGGGGCCAACGTCCTGACTTTC. It yields the protein CASSVDGGANVLTF.

This chain connects TRBV27 to TRBJ2-1; D gene ambiguous. The V end lost 3 bases, the J end lost 4 bases, and 10 bases lay between the germline ends. The germline gives CDR1 MNHEY, CDR2 SMNVEV (reference sequence). This CDR3 is built from 14 residues. The CDR3 coding sequence is TGTGCCAGCAGTTTGACGAGTGTTTACAATGAGCAGTTCTTC. It yields the protein CASSLTSVYNEQFF.

V gene TRBV19 combines with J gene TRBJ1-2; D may be TRBD1 (6 bases). Trimming removed 5 bases from V and 7 bases from J, with 17 bases in between. This CDR3 has 14 amino acids. The germline V gene has CDR1 LNHDA and CDR2 SQIVND (reference sequence). The DNA of the CDR3 is TGTGCCAGTAGTGCCACAGGGTTCGGGTTTGGCTACACCTTC. It translates to CASSATGFGFGYTF.

The rearrangement joins TRBV7-6 to TRBJ2-6; 7 bases are a match to TRBD1. Germline V CDR1 and CDR2: SGHVS, FNYEAQ. V lost 3 bases to trimming and J lost 2 bases; unmatched junction nucleotides: 7. CDR3 size: 17 residues. DNA for the CDR3: TGTGCCAGCAGCTTTTGGGACAGCTCAACTGGGGCCAACGTCCTGACTTTC. This gives the protein CASSFWDSSTGANVLTF.

This clone was detected only a few times. This chain connects TRBV10-1 to TRBJ1-1, with D possibly matching TRBD1 (5 bases). The germline gives CDR1 WNHNN, CDR2 SYGVQD (reference sequence). The ends were cut back, 7 bases at V and 4 bases at J, with 13 bases in the middle. There are 13 residues in the CDR3. The CDR3 region is CASTQGTGTEAFF. For the CDR3, the DNA is TGCGCCAGCACTCAAGGGACGGGCACTGAAGCTTTCTTT.

In this sample, this clone turned up once. V and J are TRBV28 and TRBJ1-2; D perhaps matches TRBD1 (6 bases). This CDR3 contains 11 residues. V was shortened by 10 bases and J by 8 bases, with 14 bases between the two germline ends. Germline CDR1 MDHEN, CDR2 SYDVKM. DNA of the CDR3: TGTGCCACCGACGACAGGTCGGGCTACACCTTC. It specifies CATDDRSGYTF.

The chain joins TRBV28 to TRBJ1-2; 7 nucleotides agree with TRBD1. The germline CDR1 and CDR2 sequences are MDHEN and SYDVKM. The CDR3 has 11 amino acids. The ends lost 6 bases at V and 8 bases at J; junction bases unmatched: 3. The CDR3 bases are TGTGCCAGCAGAAAAGGGGGCGGCTACACCTTC. It encodes CASRKGGGYTF.

This clone has just one count. The gene calls are TRBV7-9 and TRBJ1-6; no clear D gene. V lost 7 bases, J lost 7 bases, and 8 bases lay in between. This CDR3 spans 12 amino acids. Germline values: CDR1 SEHNR, CDR2 FQNEAQ (reference sequence). This CDR3 is CASNLQNSPLHF. CDR3 in DNA: TGTGCCAGCAATTTGCAGAATTCACCCCTCCACTTT.

This clone was counted once. The chain couples TRBV10-1 to TRBJ2-3; TRBD1 is a possible D gene (6 bases). Per the germline V gene, CDR1 is WNHNN and CDR2 is SYGVQD (reference sequence). The CDR3 has 15 residues. Trimming pared 4 bases from V and 5 bases from J, leaving 16 bases between. The CDR3 protein is CASSGGRAGEDTQYF. CDR3 nucleotide sequence: TGCGCCAGCAGTGGGGGGCGGGCTGGGGAAGATACGCAGTATTTT.

The V and J genes are TRBV15 and TRBJ1-1; 7 bases are shared with TRBD1. The V gene's germline CDR1 is LNHNV and CDR2 YYDKDF (reference sequence). Trimming cost V 4 bases and J 3 bases; bases outside gene matches: 11. This CDR3 spans 16 amino acids. The CDR3 reads CATSTWDSLPYTEAFF. DNA for the CDR3: TGTGCCACCAGCACCTGGGACAGTCTTCCTTACACTGAAGCTTTCTTT.

The genes are TRBV2 and TRBJ1-5; 10 bases align to TRBD1. The CDR3 covers 15 residues. The V gene end was trimmed by 6 bases and the J gene end by 7 bases; junction bases not matched to a gene: 9. Germline V gives CDR1 SNHLY, CDR2 FYNNEI. The CDR3 region is CASSADRGRSQPQHF. CDR3 nucleotide sequence: TGTGCCAGCAGCGCCGACAGGGGGCGAAGCCAGCCCCAGCATTTT.

The chain carries TRBV11-3 and TRBJ2-5, with 8 bases lining up with TRBD1. Per the germline V gene, CDR1 is SGHNT and CDR2 is YENEEA. The CDR3 sequence is 14 residues long. With 5 bases clipped from V and 2 bases from J, the junction kept 4 bases outside the gene matches. In DNA, the CDR3 is TGTGCCAGCAGCGGACAGGGAAGACAAGAGACCCAGTACTTC. Encoded protein: CASSGQGRQETQYF.

This clone has a handful of counts. This rearrangement joins TRBV7-2 to TRBJ1-6; weak D call: TRBD1 (6 bases). Trimming removed 1 base at V and 5 bases at J, with 12 bases between. Germline CDR1 and CDR2: SGHTA and FQGNSA. The CDR3 contains 16 residues. For the CDR3, the DNA is TGTGCCAGCAGCTTAGGATCTCCAGGGGATAATTCACCCCTCCACTTT. It specifies CASSLGSPGDNSPLHF.

The rearrangement joins TRBV7-2 to TRBJ2-3, with 11 bases that match TRBD2. The CDR3 is 15 amino acids. The J segment lost 4 bases and the V segment lost 5 bases, leaving 5 bases of the junction unmatched. Germline CDR1 is SGHTA and CDR2 is FQGNSA. CDR3 DNA: TGTGCCAGCAGCAGGCAACTAGCGGGGGCAGATACGCAGTATTTT. Its protein product is CASSRQLAGADTQYF.

This chain links TRBV19 with TRBJ2-7; TRBD1 is a possible D gene (5 bases). V gave up 6 bases and J gave up 2 bases, with 5 bases separating them. This CDR3 is 11 amino acids long. CDR1 LNHDA and CDR2 SQIVND come from the germline V gene (reference sequence). Here the CDR3 reads CASRGAYEQYF. For the CDR3, the DNA is TGTGCCAGTAGAGGGGCCTACGAGCAGTACTTC.

The CDR3 here is CASSAAAPRADTQYF. The CDR3 DNA follows: TGTGCCAGCTCTGCCGCGGCGCCTCGGGCAGATACGCAGTATTTT. V is TRBV18 and J is TRBJ2-3, with unresolved D. V was trimmed by 6 bases and J by 4 bases, leaving 17 bases between them. The CDR3 is 15 amino acids. Germline lookup yields CDR1 KGHSH and CDR2 LQKENI.

The V gene is TRBV7-9, the J gene TRBJ1-1; TRBD1 matches 7 bases. The CDR3 is made up of 14 amino acids. V dropped 5 bases and J dropped 1; count of bases not matched to a gene: 4. Germline lookup yields CDR1 SEHNR and CDR2 FQNEAQ (reference sequence). CDR3 nucleotide sequence: TGTGCCAGCAGCCCGACAGGGCGGAACACTGAAGCTTTCTTT. Encoded protein: CASSPTGRNTEAFF. Combining the CDR3 with reference TRBV7-9 and TRBJ1-1 gives the whole variable domain DTGVSQNPRHKITKRGQNVTFRCDPISEHNRLYWYRQTLGQGPEFLTYFQNEAQLEKSRLLSDRFSAERPKGSFSTLEIQRTEQGDSAMYLCASSPTGRNTEAFFGQGTRLTVV.

V gene TRBV6-1 combines with J gene TRBJ2-3, with 10 bases identical to TRBD2. This CDR3 is built from 15 residues. Germline V gene sequence: CDR1 MNHNS, CDR2 SASEGT. V was pared by 6 bases and J by 5 bases, with 8 bases of the junction left unmatched. The DNA for the CDR3 is TGTGCCAGCAGCCTCCCTAGCGGGGGCAGAGATACGCAGTATTTT. This gives the protein CASSLPSGGRDTQYF.

V is TRBV7-8 and J is TRBJ1-5; 7 positions match TRBD1. Germline V gene lookup returns CDR1 SGHVS and CDR2 FQNEAQ. After removal of 5 bases from V and 2 bases from J, the junction contained 6 bases not matched to a gene. The CDR3 extends over 15 amino acids. The CDR3 spells CASSNRGFRNQPQHF. DNA of the CDR3: TGTGCCAGCAGCAACAGGGGATTTCGCAATCAGCCCCAGCATTTT. Full variable domain (outside the CDR3, taken from reference TRBV7-8 and TRBJ1-5): GAGVSQSPRYKVAKRGQDVALRCDPISGHVSLFWYQQALGQGPEFLTYFQNEAQLDKSGLPSDRFFAERPEGSVSTLKIQRTQQEDSAVYLCASSNRGFRNQPQHFGDGTRLSIL.

The chain has TRBV5-8 and TRBJ2-7, with 12 nucleotides matching TRBD2. This CDR3 has 14 residues. With 1 base clipped from V and 7 bases from J, the junction kept 3 bases outside the gene matches. Per the germline V gene, CDR1 is SGHTS and CDR2 is YDEGEE. The CDR3: CASSLTSGRSEQYF. CDR3 nucleotides: TGTGCCAGCAGCTTGACTAGCGGGAGGAGTGAGCAGTACTTC.

The sample holds one count of this clone. The genes are TRBV9 and TRBJ2-7, with a possible D match to TRBD2 (5 bases). The germline CDR1 and CDR2 sequences are SGDLS and YYNGEE. V shed 3 bases and J shed 2 bases, with 9 bases lying between them. The CDR3 covers 13 residues. CDR3 sequence: CASSGDYTYEQYF. CDR3 sequence (DNA): TGTGCCAGCAGCGGAGACTACACCTACGAGCAGTACTTC.

The rearrangement joins TRBV11-2 to TRBJ2-5; D is unclear. The V end was cut by 1 base, the J end by 5 bases, with 11 bases between. The CDR3 runs 14 residues. CDR1 is SGHAT and CDR2 is FQNNGV in the germline V gene. In nucleotides, the CDR3 is TGTGCCAGCAGCTTAGGAGTGGTTGCGGAGACCCAGTACTTC. It encodes CASSLGVVAETQYF. The entire variable domain, with the rest obtained from reference TRBV11-2 and TRBJ2-5, is as follows: EAGVAQSPRYKIIEKRQSVAFWCNPISGHATLYWYQQILGQGPKLLIQFQNNGVVDDSQLPKDRFSAERLKGVDSTLKIQPAKLEDSAVYLCASSLGVVAETQYFGPGTRLLVL.

A few counts support this clone. V usage is TRBV2 and J usage is TRBJ2-4; 8 bases are a match to TRBD1. This CDR3 region has 14 residues. The junction had 0 bases not matched to a gene; V was cut back by 2 bases and J by 3 bases. From germline, CDR1 is SNHLY and CDR2 FYNNEI. The CDR3 DNA reads TGTGCCAGCAGTGAAACAGGGGGCAAAAACATTCAGTACTTC. This encodes CASSETGGKNIQYF. The full variable domain, its missing parts supplied by reference TRBV2 and TRBJ2-4, is EPEVTQTPSHQVTQMGQEVILRCVPISNHLYFYWYRQILGQKVEFLVSFYNNEISEKSEIFDDQFSVERPDGSNFTLKIRSTKLEDSAMYFCASSETGGKNIQYFGAGTRLSVL.

The chain is built from TRBV28 and TRBJ1-4; maybe TRBD1 (6 bases). There are 14 residues in the CDR3. CDR1 is MDHEN and CDR2 is SYDVKM in the germline V gene. The V gene lost 7 bases and the J gene lost 5 bases, with 14 bases spanning the gap. The CDR3 loop reads CASTKQGLNEKLFF. As DNA, the CDR3 is TGTGCCAGCACCAAACAGGGTTTAAATGAAAAACTGTTTTTT. Full variable domain (outside the CDR3, taken from reference TRBV28 and TRBJ1-4): DVKVTQSSRYLVKRTGEKVFLECVQDMDHENMFWYRQDPGLGLRLIYFSYDVKMKEKGDIPEGYSVSREKKERFSLILESASTNQTSMYLCASTKQGLNEKLFFGSGTQLSVL.

The gene calls are TRBV4-1 and TRBJ2-1; D remains ambiguous. This CDR3 contains 15 residues. Germline V gene sequence: CDR1 MGHRA, CDR2 YSYEKL. Trimming shortened V by 1 base and J by 1 base, and 8 bases separated the two germline ends. The CDR3 sequence is CASSQGLQSYNEQFF. In DNA form, the CDR3 reads TGCGCCAGCAGCCAAGGATTACAGTCCTACAATGAGCAGTTCTTC.

This chain connects TRBV6-6 to TRBJ2-3; 9 positions match TRBD2. Losses at the gene ends were 6 bases for V and 3 bases for J; bases not matched to a gene: 7. CDR1 and CDR2 (germline): MNHNY, SVGAGI (reference sequence). CDR3 length: 15 residues. The CDR3 DNA sequence: TGTGCCAGCAGGCGGAGTGCGGGAGGGACAGATACGCAGTATTTT. Translating it yields CASRRSAGGTDTQYF.